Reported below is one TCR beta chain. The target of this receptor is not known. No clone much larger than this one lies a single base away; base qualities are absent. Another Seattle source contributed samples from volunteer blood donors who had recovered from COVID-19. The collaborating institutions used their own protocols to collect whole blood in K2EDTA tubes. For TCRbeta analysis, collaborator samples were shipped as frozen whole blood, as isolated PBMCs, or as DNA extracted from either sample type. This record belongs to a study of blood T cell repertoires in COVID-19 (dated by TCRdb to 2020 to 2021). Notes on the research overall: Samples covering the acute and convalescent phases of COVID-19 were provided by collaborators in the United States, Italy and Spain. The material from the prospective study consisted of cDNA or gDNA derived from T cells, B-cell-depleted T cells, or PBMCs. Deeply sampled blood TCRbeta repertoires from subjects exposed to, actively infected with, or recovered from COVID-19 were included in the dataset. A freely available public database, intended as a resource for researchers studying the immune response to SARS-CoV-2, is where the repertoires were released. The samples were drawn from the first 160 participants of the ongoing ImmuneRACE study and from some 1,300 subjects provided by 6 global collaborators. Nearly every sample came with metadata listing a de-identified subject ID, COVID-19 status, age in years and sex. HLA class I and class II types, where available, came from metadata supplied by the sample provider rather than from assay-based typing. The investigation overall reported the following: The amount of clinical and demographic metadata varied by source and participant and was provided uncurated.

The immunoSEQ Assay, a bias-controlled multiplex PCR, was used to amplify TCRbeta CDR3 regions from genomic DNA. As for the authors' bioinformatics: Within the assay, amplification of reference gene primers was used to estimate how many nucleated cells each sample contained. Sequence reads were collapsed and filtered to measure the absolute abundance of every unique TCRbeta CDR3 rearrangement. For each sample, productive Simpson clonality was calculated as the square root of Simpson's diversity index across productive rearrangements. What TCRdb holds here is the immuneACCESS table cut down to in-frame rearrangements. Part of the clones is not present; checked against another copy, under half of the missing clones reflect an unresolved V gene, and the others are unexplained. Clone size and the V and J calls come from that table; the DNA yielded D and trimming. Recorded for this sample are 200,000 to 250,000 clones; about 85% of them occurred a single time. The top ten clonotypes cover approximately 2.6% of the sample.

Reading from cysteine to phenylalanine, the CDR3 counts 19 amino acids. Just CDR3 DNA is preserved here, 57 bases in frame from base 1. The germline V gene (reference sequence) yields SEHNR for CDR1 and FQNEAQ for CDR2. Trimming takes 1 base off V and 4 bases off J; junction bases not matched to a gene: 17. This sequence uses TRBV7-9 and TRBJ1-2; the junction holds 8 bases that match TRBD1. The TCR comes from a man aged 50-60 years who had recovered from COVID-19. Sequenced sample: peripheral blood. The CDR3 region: CASSLGGRGQDSNVYGYTF. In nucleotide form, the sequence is TGTGCCAGCAGCTTAGGAGGAAGGGGACAGGACAGCAACGTCTATGGCTACACCTTC.